The T cell receptor beta chain under discussion was sequenced for a study of T cells after yellow fever vaccination. In this sample, this clonotype turned up many times. Germline CDR1 and CDR2: SGHAT and FQNNGV. The CDR3 runs 20 residues. Trimming shortened V by 1 base and J by 0 bases, and 25 bases separated the two germline ends. Via MiXCR, TCRdb re-called the 5' RACE reads, giving one row per CDR3 protein. The data contain a few hundred thousand distinct CDR3 sequences, around 4% of them seen just once; the ten biggest clones take up about 25%. The source is a man between 18 and 35 years old who received the YFV17D yellow fever vaccine. Sequenced here: PBMCs, sampled on the day of the yellow fever booster vaccination. This chain links TRBV11-2 with TRBJ2-7; D uncertain. For the CDR3, the DNA is TGTGCCAGCAGCTTAGTAGTCGGCAGCCTCCTCCCCCAAAGCTCCTACGAGCAGTACTTC. Translated, it gives CASSLVVGSLLPQSSYEQYF.